The rows below give T cell receptor beta chains drawn from one sample of a study of blood T cells in healthy people across ages. MiXCR, run by TCRdb on the 5' RACE reads, gives a single entry per CDR3 protein. The repertoire holds about 1.6 million distinct CDR3 sequences, with roughly 32% as singletons. The specimen was blood. The receptors derive from a woman aged 30 to 39 in good health. CDR3s include the opening cysteine and the closing phenylalanine or tryptophan. D genes are given only for firm matches. Only part of the rows carry a size: once, few, many, or a class if the clone is expanded.

D: .
V: TRBV20-1
size: few
J: TRBJ1-2
DNA: TGCAGTGCTAGCCACAGACTCTATGATGGCTACACCTTC
CDR3: CSASHRLYDGYTF

D: .
V: TRBV24-1
size: .
J: TRBJ2-3
DNA: TGTGCCACCAGTGAGACGACAGGCCAGCATGGGCAGTATTTT
CDR3: CATSETTGQHGQYF

D: .
V: TRBV7-3
size: few
J: TRBJ2-1
DNA: TGTGCCAGCAGCTCCGACGGGACAATAGAGCAGTTCTTC
CDR3: CASSSDGTIEQFF

D: TRBD2
V: TRBV20-1
size: few
J: TRBJ2-7
DNA: TGCAGTGCTTCAGGGACTAGCGGAATACGATTGCAGTACTTC
CDR3: CSASGTSGIRLQYF

D: .
V: TRBV7-9
size: .
J: TRBJ2-5
DNA: TGTGCCAGCAGCAACCGACTAGACCTACGGGAGACCCAGTACTTC
CDR3: CASSNRLDLRETQYF

D: .
V: TRBV4-1
size: .
J: TRBJ2-7
DNA: TGCGCCAGCAGCCAAGATACCACAGAAGCACACTACGAGCAGTACTTC
CDR3: CASSQDTTEAHYEQYF

D: .
V: TRBV7-8
size: .
J: TRBJ1-5
DNA: TGTGCCAGCAGCTTGTACCTTAATAGCAATCAGCCCCAGCATTTT
CDR3: CASSLYLNSNQPQHF

D: TRBD2
V: TRBV11-2
size: .
J: TRBJ2-5
DNA: TGTGCCAGCAGATCAACGGGGGGGCCGGAGACCCAGTACTTC
CDR3: CASRSTGGPETQYF

D: .
V: TRBV20-1
size: few
J: TRBJ2-2
DNA: TGCAGTGCTGGGCAGGGGAACACCGGGGAGCTGTTTTTT
CDR3: CSAGQGNTGELFF

D: TRBD2
V: TRBV7-6
size: .
J: TRBJ2-3
DNA: TGTGCCAGCAGCCCGGGGACTAGCGGGGGGGCTTTCAATACGCAGTATTTT
CDR3: CASSPGTSGGAFNTQYF

D: .
V: TRBV5-1
size: few
J: TRBJ1-1
DNA: TGCGCCAGCAGCCCTTTTCTCACCAACACTGAAGCTTTCTTT
CDR3: CASSPFLTNTEAFF

D: .
V: TRBV6-5
size: .
J: TRBJ2-7
DNA: TGTGCCAGCAGCCGCTCACTAGCCACTTCTACCTACGAGCAGTACTTC
CDR3: CASSRSLATSTYEQYF

D: TRBD1
V: TRBV5-1
size: few
J: TRBJ2-7
DNA: TGCGCCAGCAGCCCGTTAGGGACAGGGAGGGCCTACGAGCAGTACTTC
CDR3: CASSPLGTGRAYEQYF

D: TRBD2
V: TRBV5-7
size: few
J: TRBJ2-1
DNA: TGTGCCAGCAGCTTACTAGCGGGAGAATTTTGGAATGAGCAGTTCTTC
CDR3: CASSLLAGEFWNEQFF

D: TRBD2
V: TRBV4-2
size: .
J: TRBJ2-5
DNA: TGTGCCAGCAGCCAAGCCGGGACTAGTGCGCAAGAGACCCAGTACTTC
CDR3: CASSQAGTSAQETQYF

D: .
V: TRBV28
size: few
J: TRBJ2-1
DNA: TGTGCCAGCAAAGGGGTTTGGGCCAGGGATTACAATGAGCAGTTCTTC
CDR3: CASKGVWARDYNEQFF

D: .
V: TRBV7-6
size: .
J: TRBJ2-1
DNA: TGTGCCAGCACCACAATAGCAGGAGGGATCCACAATGAGCAGTTCTTC
CDR3: CASTTIAGGIHNEQFF

D: TRBD1
V: TRBV7-6
size: .
J: TRBJ2-7
DNA: TGTGCCAGCAGCTTAAGCCGGGACAGGGGGCGCATCCACGAGCAGTACTTC
CDR3: CASSLSRDRGRIHEQYF

D: TRBD2
V: TRBV3-1
size: .
J: TRBJ2-5
DNA: TGTGCCAGCCGACCGGGACTAGTGGTGGAGACCCAGTACTTC
CDR3: CASRPGLVVETQYF

D: .
V: TRBV27
size: .
J: TRBJ1-2
DNA: TGTGCCAGCAGTTCCACTAGTGGGCAGGGCAGCTACTATGGCTACACCTTC
CDR3: CASSSTSGQGSYYGYTF

D: TRBD1
V: TRBV7-2
size: few
J: TRBJ1-3
DNA: TGTGCCAGCAGCCTCGGCGGACAGGGGGTAGCAGGAAACACCATATATTTT
CDR3: CASSLGGQGVAGNTIYF

D: .
V: TRBV7-2
size: few
J: TRBJ2-1
DNA: TGTGCCAGCAGCTTAAGTATAGACAATGAGCAGTTCTTC
CDR3: CASSLSIDNEQFF

D: .
V: TRBV27
size: .
J: TRBJ1-5
DNA: TGTGCCAGCAGTTTATCTATGATAGGCAATCAGCCCCACCATTTT
CDR3: CASSLSMIGNQPHHF

D: TRBD1
V: TRBV9
size: .
J: TRBJ2-3
DNA: TGTGCCAGCAGCGTAGCAGCGGTTTGGACAGGGGGAACAGATACGCAGTATTTT
CDR3: CASSVAAVWTGGTDTQYF

D: TRBD2
V: TRBV12-3/TRBV12-4
size: .
J: TRBJ2-1
DNA: TGTGCCAGCAGTTGGGAAGCGGGAGGGTACAATGAGCAGTTCTTC
CDR3: CASSWEAGGYNEQFF

D: .
V: TRBV15
size: few
J: TRBJ1-5
DNA: TGTGCCACCGGCCCTAGCAATCAGCCCCAGCATTTT
CDR3: CATGPSNQPQHF

D: TRBD2
V: TRBV20-1
size: few
J: TRBJ2-7
DNA: TGCAGTGCATGGGAGCGGGACCGCTCCTACGAGCAGTACTTC
CDR3: CSAWERDRSYEQYF

D: .
V: TRBV9
size: .
J: TRBJ2-1
DNA: TGTGCCAGCAGCGTAGGGAGGGTTGGTGAGCAGTTCTTC
CDR3: CASSVGRVGEQFF

D: TRBD1
V: TRBV7-6
size: few
J: TRBJ1-2
DNA: TGTGCCAGCAGCCCGGGACAGGCCGGGAGTGGCTACACCTTC
CDR3: CASSPGQAGSGYTF

D: .
V: TRBV12-3/TRBV12-4
size: few
J: TRBJ2-1
DNA: TGTGCCAGCAGTTCCCCCCCCGGTGAGCAGTTCTTC
CDR3: CASSSPPGEQFF

D: .
V: TRBV20-1
size: few
J: TRBJ2-1
DNA: TGCAGTGCTGGAGTAGAGAATGAGCAGTTCTTC
CDR3: CSAGVENEQFF

D: .
V: TRBV5-6
size: .
J: TRBJ1-5
DNA: TGTGCCAGCAGCTTAAACAGGGCTCAGCCCCAGCATTTT
CDR3: CASSLNRAQPQHF

D: .
V: TRBV4-1
size: .
J: TRBJ2-3
DNA: TGCGCCAGCAGCCAAGGCCCTAGCGTAGATACGCAGTATTTT
CDR3: CASSQGPSVDTQYF

D: TRBD1
V: TRBV2
size: .
J: TRBJ1-4
DNA: TGTGCCAGCCTCTACAGGGGGGCTAATGAAAAACTGTTTTTT
CDR3: CASLYRGANEKLFF

D: .
V: TRBV4-1
size: .
J: TRBJ2-5
DNA: TGCGCCAGCAGCCAAGATCAGTACACGAGGGAGACCCAGTACTTC
CDR3: CASSQDQYTRETQYF

D: .
V: TRBV6-5
size: .
J: TRBJ1-2
DNA: TGTGCCAGCAGTTACTCTTATCTTCAGGGAACCTATGGCTACACCTTC
CDR3: CASSYSYLQGTYGYTF

D: .
V: TRBV20-1
size: few
J: TRBJ1-2
DNA: TGCAGTGCTAGTGCGGGACAACGTTATGGCTACACCTTC
CDR3: CSASAGQRYGYTF

D: TRBD1
V: TRBV20-1
size: once
J: TRBJ1-2
DNA: TGCAGTGCTAGAGTCGTAGGGACAGGCTATGGCTACACCTTC
CDR3: CSARVVGTGYGYTF

D: .
V: TRBV5-1
size: .
J: TRBJ2-5
DNA: TGCGCCAGCAGCTTGGGTACTAAGATGTCGGAGACCCACTACTTC
CDR3: CASSLGTKMSETHYF

D: .
V: TRBV12-3/TRBV12-4
size: few
J: TRBJ2-1
DNA: TGTGCCAGCAGTTGGGGCGTTAGCTCCTACAATGAGCAGTTCTTC
CDR3: CASSWGVSSYNEQFF

D: .
V: TRBV28
size: few
J: TRBJ2-7
DNA: TGTGCCAGCAGTTTAGGGGGGTCCACCTCCTACGAGCAGTACTTC
CDR3: CASSLGGSTSYEQYF

D: .
V: TRBV20-1
size: .
J: TRBJ2-1
DNA: TGCAGTGCCCCTCAGTACAATGAGCAGTTCTTC
CDR3: CSAPQYNEQFF

D: .
V: TRBV7-9
size: .
J: TRBJ2-5
DNA: TGTGCCAGCAGCTTAACGGATTACCAAGAGACCCAGTACTTC
CDR3: CASSLTDYQETQYF

D: .
V: TRBV7-9
size: .
J: TRBJ2-2
DNA: TGTGCCAGCAGCCCCGGGTCAGACACCGGGGAGCTGTTTTTT
CDR3: CASSPGSDTGELFF

D: .
V: TRBV20-1
size: .
J: TRBJ2-7
DNA: TGCAGTGCCCAAACGGTGGGGCAGTACAGGAGCGAGCAGTACTTC
CDR3: CSAQTVGQYRSEQYF

D: .
V: TRBV15
size: .
J: TRBJ2-5
DNA: TGTGCCGCCAGCAGTGGCGTAGCGGAGACCCAGTACTTC
CDR3: CAASSGVAETQYF

D: .
V: TRBV29-1
size: few
J: TRBJ1-2
DNA: TGCAGCACCTCAACCGGGACAAACTATGGCTACACCTTC
CDR3: CSTSTGTNYGYTF

D: .
V: TRBV7-6
size: few
J: TRBJ2-3
DNA: TGTGCCAGCAGCTCCGGGACGGAGAGACCCTACGACACAGATACGCAGTATTTT
CDR3: CASSSGTERPYDTDTQYF

D: .
V: TRBV27
size: .
J: TRBJ2-3
DNA: TGTGCCAGCGAGGGCGGGAGCACAGATACGCAGTATTTT
CDR3: CASEGGSTDTQYF

D: .
V: TRBV27
size: .
J: TRBJ1-5
DNA: TGTGCCAGCGGCATCAATCAGCCCCGGCATTTT
CDR3: CASGINQPRHF

D: .
V: TRBV4-1
size: .
J: TRBJ1-1
DNA: TGCGCCAGCAGCCAATTCGAGGGCACTGAAGCTTTCTTT
CDR3: CASSQFEGTEAFF

D: TRBD2
V: TRBV29-1
size: many
J: TRBJ2-3
DNA: TGCAGCGTTGCGGCAGGGACTAGCGGGAGTACAGATACGCAGTATTTT
CDR3: CSVAAGTSGSTDTQYF

D: .
V: TRBV7-9
size: .
J: TRBJ2-1
DNA: TGTGCCAGCAGCCCCTCGACCGTCCAGCAGTTCTTC
CDR3: CASSPSTVQQFF

D: TRBD2
V: TRBV24-1
size: .
J: TRBJ2-3
DNA: TGTGCCACCAGTGTAGTGGGAGGGCGAGATACGCAGTATTTT
CDR3: CATSVVGGRDTQYF

D: .
V: TRBV20-1
size: .
J: TRBJ2-1
DNA: TGCAGTGCCGAAGGGGCCCGCAATGAGCAGTTCTTC
CDR3: CSAEGARNEQFF